This T cell receptor (beta chain) is drawn from a study of blood T cell repertoires in COVID-19. Overall study: Acute and convalescent COVID-19 samples came from the United States, Italy and Spain. PBMCs, B-cell-depleted T cells, or T cells were the source of the cDNA or gDNA that made up the material.

CDR3 length equals 14 residues. CDR1 ENHRY and CDR2 SYGVKD come from the germline V gene. Germline trimming cut 6 bases from V and 2 bases from J; bases unmatched to any gene: 5. Here immunoSEQ multiplex PCR was the method, and the copy in TCRdb shows in-frame clones only, minus some. Here the sample spans 78,000 or so clones, approximately 89% being singletons. Sequencing was performed on peripheral blood. This receptor was identified in a man between 45 and 60 years old with active or convalescent COVID-19. The chain couples TRBV10-3 to TRBJ2-3; 7 bases agree with TRBD1. The CDR3 bases are TGTGCCATCAGCATCGGGACAGTCACAGATACGCAGTATTTT. Amino acids: CAISIGTVTDTQYF.